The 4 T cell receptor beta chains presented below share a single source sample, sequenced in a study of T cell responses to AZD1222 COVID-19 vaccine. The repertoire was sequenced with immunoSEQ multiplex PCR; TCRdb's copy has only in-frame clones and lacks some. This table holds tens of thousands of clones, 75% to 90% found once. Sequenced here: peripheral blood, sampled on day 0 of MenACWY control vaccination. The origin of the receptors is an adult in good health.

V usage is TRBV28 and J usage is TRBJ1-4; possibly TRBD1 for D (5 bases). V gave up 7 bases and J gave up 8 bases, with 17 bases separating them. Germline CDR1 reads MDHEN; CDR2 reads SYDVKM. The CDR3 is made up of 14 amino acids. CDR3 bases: TGTGCCAGCATCCGGTCCGGTCAGGGCGAAAAACTGTTTTTT. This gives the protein CASIRSGQGEKLFF.

CDR3 sequence reads: CASSLGLQGNEQYF. The CDR3 nucleotides are TGCGCCAGCAGCTTGGGACTCCAGGGTAACGAGCAGTACTTC. The V and J genes are TRBV5-1 and TRBJ2-7; possible D gene TRBD1, 5 bases. The ends were cut back, 0 bases at V and 5 bases at J, with 12 bases in the middle. Germline lookup yields CDR1 SGHRS and CDR2 YFSETQ. CDR3 length equals 14 residues.

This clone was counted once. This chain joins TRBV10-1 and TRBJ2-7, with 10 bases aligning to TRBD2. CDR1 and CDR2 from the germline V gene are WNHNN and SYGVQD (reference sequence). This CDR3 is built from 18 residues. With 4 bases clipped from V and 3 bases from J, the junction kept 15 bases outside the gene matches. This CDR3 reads CASSGSPRTSGTLYEQYF. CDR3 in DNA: TGCGCCAGCAGTGGATCGCCGCGAACTAGCGGGACCCTCTACGAGCAGTACTTC.

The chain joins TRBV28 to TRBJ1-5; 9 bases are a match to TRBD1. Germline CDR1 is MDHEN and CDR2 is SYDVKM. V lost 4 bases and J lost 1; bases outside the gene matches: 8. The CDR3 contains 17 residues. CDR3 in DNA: TGTGCCAGCAGTTCCGGCGGGACAGGGAGGAGCAATCAGCCCCAGCATTTT. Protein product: CASSSGGTGRSNQPQHF.